This TCR beta chain was documented in a study of T cell responses to AZD1222 COVID-19 vaccine. Trimming took off 6 bases at V and 2 bases at J, with 20 bases between the two ends. There are 15 residues in the CDR3. Germline values: CDR1 SQVTM, CDR2 ANQGSEA. Overall study findings and caveats: Within unmutated variant regions lay the reported targets of nearly half of spike-specific TCRs.

Data came from immunoSEQ multiplex PCR; TCRdb stores just in-frame clones and leaves some out. The repertoire holds under 200,000 clones, with around 86% as singletons. This clone came up a few times. Its antigen is currently unknown. The input for sequencing was peripheral blood, taken on day 0 of MenACWY control vaccination. The TCR sequence derives from an adult in good health. This chain links TRBV29-1 with TRBJ2-7; D is ambiguous. This CDR3 reads CSVALPGPLTYEQYF. Here the CDR3 DNA reads TGCAGCGTCGCCCTTCCGGGTCCCCTCACCTACGAGCAGTACTTC.